Listed below are T cell receptor beta chains from one sample, sequenced in a study of cytomegalovirus exposure and HLA in healthy donors. The method was immunoSEQ multiplex PCR; TCRdb's version includes in-frame clones alone and lacks a portion of them. The table has some 84,000 clones, 55% to 65% seen once. The sequenced sample consisted of PBMCs. The receptors derive from a middle-aged woman in good health and CMV-seropositive. CDR3s include the opening cysteine and the closing phenylalanine or tryptophan. D genes are given only for firm matches. Rows may omit the clone size; those that give it use once, few, many or a size class.

d_gene: .; abundance: .; j_gene: TRBJ1-5; v_gene: TRBV13; CDR3aa: CASSLGWGDNQPQHF; CDR3nt: TGTGCCAGCAGCTTAGGGTGGGGGGACAATCAGCCCCAGCATTTT
d_gene: .; abundance: few; j_gene: TRBJ1-2; v_gene: TRBV11-2; CDR3aa: CASSGWRINYGYTF; CDR3nt: TGTGCCAGCAGCGGTTGGCGGATTAACTATGGCTACACCTTC
d_gene: TRBD2; abundance: few; j_gene: TRBJ2-3; v_gene: TRBV5-8; CDR3aa: CASSLTLLAGGEDTQYF; CDR3nt: TGTGCCAGCAGCTTGACCCTACTAGCGGGAGGCGAAGATACGCAGTATTTT
d_gene: TRBD2; abundance: few; j_gene: TRBJ2-4; v_gene: TRBV2; CDR3aa: CASGALAGGPGNIQYF; CDR3nt: TGTGCCAGCGGGGCACTAGCGGGAGGGCCCGGAAACATTCAGTACTTC
d_gene: TRBD1; abundance: .; j_gene: TRBJ2-1; v_gene: TRBV11-2; CDR3aa: CASSWGQSGQVGPDNEQFF; CDR3nt: TGTGCCAGCAGCTGGGGACAGTCTGGACAAGTTGGGCCGGACAATGAGCAGTTCTTC
d_gene: .; abundance: .; j_gene: TRBJ1-1; v_gene: TRBV9; CDR3aa: CASPIVTEAFF; CDR3nt: TGTGCCAGCCCCATAGTCACTGAAGCTTTCTTT
d_gene: .; abundance: .; j_gene: TRBJ1-2; v_gene: TRBV2; CDR3aa: CASSELGQYYGYTF; CDR3nt: TGCGCCAGCAGTGAGTTAGGACAGTACTATGGCTACACCTTC
d_gene: .; abundance: .; j_gene: TRBJ2-2; v_gene: TRBV5-1; CDR3aa: CASSRPPTTSKGTGELFF; CDR3nt: TGCGCCAGCAGCCGACCCCCTACTACTAGTAAGGGAACCGGGGAGCTGTTTTTT
d_gene: .; abundance: .; j_gene: TRBJ2-2; v_gene: TRBV7-2; CDR3aa: CASSSQGPGELFF; CDR3nt: TGTGCCAGCAGCTCCCAGGGTCCCGGGGAGCTGTTTTTT
d_gene: TRBD1; abundance: .; j_gene: TRBJ2-3; v_gene: TRBV5-4; CDR3aa: CASSLVAGGDTQYF; CDR3nt: TGTGCCAGCAGCTTGGTGGCAGGGGGAGATACGCAGTATTTT
d_gene: .; abundance: .; j_gene: TRBJ2-7; v_gene: TRBV29-1; CDR3aa: CSVEGAGNYEQYF; CDR3nt: TGCAGCGTTGAAGGGGCAGGGAACTACGAGCAGTACTTC
d_gene: TRBD2; abundance: .; j_gene: TRBJ2-7; v_gene: TRBV6-5; CDR3aa: CASSYGTSVTEQYF; CDR3nt: TGTGCCAGCAGTTACGGGACTAGCGTTACCGAGCAGTACTTC
d_gene: TRBD1; abundance: once; j_gene: TRBJ1-5; v_gene: TRBV27; CDR3aa: CASSPLTGRSNNQPQHF; CDR3nt: TGTGCCAGCAGTCCACTGACAGGGAGGTCCAACAATCAGCCCCAGCATTTT
d_gene: .; abundance: .; j_gene: TRBJ1-1; v_gene: TRBV7-2; CDR3aa: CASSSRARDEAFF; CDR3nt: TGTGCCAGCAGCTCCAGGGCAAGGGATGAAGCTTTCTTT
d_gene: .; abundance: .; j_gene: TRBJ2-3; v_gene: TRBV5-1; CDR3aa: CASSLAQFPQGDYTDTQYF; CDR3nt: TGCGCCAGCAGCTTGGCCCAGTTTCCACAGGGCGATTACACAGATACGCAGTATTTT
d_gene: .; abundance: .; j_gene: TRBJ2-1; v_gene: TRBV7-8; CDR3aa: CASSLGSGAGNEQFF; CDR3nt: TGTGCCAGCAGCTTAGGTTCGGGAGCTGGTAATGAGCAGTTCTTC
d_gene: TRBD2; abundance: .; j_gene: TRBJ2-7; v_gene: TRBV5-4; CDR3aa: CASSSGLADPTYEQYF; CDR3nt: TGTGCCAGCAGCTCGGGACTAGCGGATCCGACCTACGAGCAGTACTTC
d_gene: .; abundance: .; j_gene: TRBJ1-3; v_gene: TRBV10-3; CDR3aa: CAIRQGPSGNTIYF; CDR3nt: TGTGCCATCAGACAGGGTCCCTCTGGAAACACCATATATTTT
d_gene: .; abundance: .; j_gene: TRBJ2-3; v_gene: TRBV5-1; CDR3aa: CASSFVGFGTDTQYF; CDR3nt: TGCGCCAGCAGCTTCGTCGGGTTCGGCACAGATACGCAGTATTTT
d_gene: TRBD1; abundance: .; j_gene: TRBJ2-7; v_gene: TRBV27; CDR3aa: CASSLAGQGITYEQYF; CDR3nt: TGTGCCAGCAGTTTGGCGGGACAGGGGATTACCTACGAGCAGTACTTC
d_gene: TRBD1; abundance: .; j_gene: TRBJ1-2; v_gene: TRBV2; CDR3aa: CASRSGTGANYGYTF; CDR3nt: TGTGCCAGCAGATCCGGGACAGGAGCTAACTATGGCTACACCTTC
d_gene: TRBD2; abundance: .; j_gene: TRBJ2-5; v_gene: TRBV27; CDR3aa: CASSRTSGIGETQYF; CDR3nt: TGTGCCAGCAGTAGGACTAGCGGGATTGGAGAGACCCAGTACTTC
d_gene: TRBD2; abundance: .; j_gene: TRBJ2-3; v_gene: TRBV6-5; CDR3aa: CASRQLAGGEDTQYF; CDR3nt: TGTGCCAGCAGACAACTAGCGGGAGGGGAAGATACGCAGTATTTT
d_gene: .; abundance: .; j_gene: TRBJ1-2; v_gene: TRBV25-1; CDR3aa: CASSPRGTAHGYTF; CDR3nt: TGTGCCAGCAGTCCTCGCGGGACCGCTCATGGCTACACCTTC
d_gene: TRBD1; abundance: .; j_gene: TRBJ2-3; v_gene: TRBV28; CDR3aa: CASISDRGLGLRSTDTQYF; CDR3nt: TGTGCCAGCATCTCAGACAGGGGGCTTGGGTTGCGTAGCACAGATACGCAGTATTTT
d_gene: TRBD2; abundance: .; j_gene: TRBJ2-1; v_gene: TRBV6-1; CDR3aa: CASSEGVAGARSAQFF; CDR3nt: TGTGCCAGCAGTGAAGGAGTAGCGGGAGCGAGGTCGGCGCAGTTCTTC
d_gene: TRBD2; abundance: few; j_gene: TRBJ2-3; v_gene: TRBV27; CDR3aa: CASRSGSGSDTQYF; CDR3nt: TGTGCCAGCAGGAGCGGGAGCGGTTCAGATACGCAGTATTTT
d_gene: TRBD2; abundance: .; j_gene: TRBJ2-5; v_gene: TRBV5-6; CDR3aa: CASSLWLAGVGAETQYF; CDR3nt: TGTGCCAGCAGCTTGTGGCTAGCGGGAGTAGGCGCAGAGACCCAGTACTTC
d_gene: .; abundance: .; j_gene: TRBJ1-2; v_gene: TRBV18; CDR3aa: CASSGTSGRVNYGYTF; CDR3nt: TGTGCCAGCTCGGGCACATCCGGCCGCGTTAACTATGGCTACACCTTC